This entry lists 9 T cell receptor beta chains sequenced from one sample in a study of T cells in Graves' hyperthyroidism and ophthalmopathy. Amplified TCR beta CDR3 regions came from RNA transcripts. Carried out on the TCR CDR3, a first-round RT-PCR used the HTBI primer set. TCRdb redid the calling of the multiplex PCR reads with MiXCR, one entry per CDR3 protein. The profile shows about 560,000 distinct CDR3 sequences, about a sixth of them singletons. The sample comprised blood. Receptors originate from a woman aged 18-30 years with Graves' hyperthyroidism.

This clonotype was seen repeatedly, ten times or more. This sequence joins TRBV15 and TRBJ1-2; TRBD1 matches at 7 bases. The germline V gene has CDR1 LNHNV and CDR2 YYDKDF (reference sequence). This CDR3 region has 15 residues. With 4 bases clipped from V and 2 bases from J, the junction kept 7 bases outside the gene matches. Here the CDR3 reads CATSKTQGSNYGYTF. The CDR3 region has the DNA TGTGCCACCAGCAAAACACAGGGGTCGAACTATGGCTACACCTTC.

The chain joins TRBV20-1 to TRBJ1-2; D call uncertain. This CDR3 has 16 amino acids. CDR1 and CDR2 from the germline V gene are DFQATT and SNEGSKA (reference sequence). Trimming pared 1 base from V and 0 bases from J, leaving 15 bases between. The CDR3 loop is CSARAGRGRTNYGYTF. The CDR3, as DNA: TGCAGTGCTAGAGCCGGGCGGGGTCGGACTAACTATGGCTACACCTTC.

This clonotype appeared a single time. A much larger clone differs from this one at a single base, so this may be a read error. The chain has TRBV7-7 and TRBJ1-1; D not resolved. This CDR3 is built from 13 residues. Germline V gene data show CDR1 as SSHAT and CDR2 as FNYEAQ (reference sequence). The CDR3 DNA reads TGTGCTAGCAGCCACTCGTTGGGCACTGAAGCTTCCTTT. Its protein product is CASSHSLGTEASF.

This clonotype was counted ten times or more. The genes are TRBV11-2 and TRBJ2-7, with D perhaps matching TRBD2 (6 bases). The CDR3 loop spans 14 amino acids. With 6 bases removed from V and 2 bases from J, the gap between germline ends came to 14 bases. Looked up from germline, CDR1 is SGHAT and CDR2 is FQNNGV. CDR3 DNA sequence: TGTGCCAGCAGAGCGAGCGGGCCTGCCTACGAGCAGTACTTC. Protein product: CASRASGPAYEQYF.

There are many counts of this clonotype. The chain uses TRBV18 and TRBJ1-1, with D tentatively TRBD1 (6 bases). V gave up 2 bases and J gave up 7 bases, with 8 bases separating them. The CDR3 spans 12 residues. Looked up from germline, CDR1 is KGHSH and CDR2 is LQKENI. CDR3 nucleotide sequence: TGTGCCAGCTCACCAGCACAGGGTGAAGCTTTCTTT. Encoded protein: CASSPAQGEAFF.

At least ten counts were recorded for this clonotype. The V gene is TRBV6-5, the J gene TRBJ1-2; TRBD1 is a possible D gene (5 bases). The germline V gene encodes CDR1 MNHEY and CDR2 SVGAGI. CDR3 length equals 18 residues. V was cut by 2 bases and J by 3 bases, with 22 bases left in between. CDR3 residues: CASSYPQQASRAYYGYTF. For the CDR3, the DNA is TGTGCCAGCAGTTACCCGCAACAGGCTAGCAGGGCTTACTATGGCTACACCTTC.

The V and J genes are TRBV5-1 and TRBJ2-2; a possible D gene is TRBD1 (5 bases). The V end lost 3 bases, the J end lost 7 bases, and 13 bases lay between the germline ends. The germline gives CDR1 SGHRS, CDR2 YFSETQ. This CDR3 has 14 residues. CDR3 amino acids: CASSWSQGGGELFF. CDR3 in DNA: TGCGCCAGCAGCTGGTCCCAGGGCGGCGGGGAGCTGTTTTTT.

Remarks on this clonotype: The germline gene is not matched at one end of the junction; a read error may be the cause. The chain employs TRBV5-4 and TRBJ2-2; the match to TRBD2 covers 13 bases. The germline V gene has CDR1 SGHNT and CDR2 YYREEE (reference sequence). The length of the CDR3 is 17 residues. CDR3 sequence reads: CASSLDPGLAGTGEPFF. CDR3 coding DNA: TGTGCCAGCAGCTTGGATCCGGGACTAGCGGGAACCGGGGAGCCGTTTTTT.

This clonotype has more than one count but fewer than ten. The chain joins TRBV9 to TRBJ2-7, with unresolved D. The CDR3 has 13 amino acids. V gave up 0 bases and J gave up 2 bases, with 6 bases separating them. Germline lookup yields CDR1 SGDLS and CDR2 YYNGEE. CDR3 sequence: CASSVAPAYEQYF. In nucleotides, the CDR3 is TGTGCCAGCAGCGTAGCTCCGGCCTACGAGCAGTACTTC. The entire variable domain, with the rest obtained from reference TRBV9 and TRBJ2-7, is as follows: DSGVTQTPKHLITATGQRVTLRCSPRSGDLSVYWYQQSLDQGLQFLIQYYNGEERAKGNILERFSAQQFPDLHSELNLSSLELGDSALYFCASSVAPAYEQYFGPGTRLTVT.